A selection of T cell receptor beta chains follows, all from one sample in a study of cytomegalovirus exposure and HLA in healthy donors. Some clones are missing from TCRdb's copy, which holds only in-frame ones; the method was immunoSEQ multiplex PCR. Of more than 95,000 clones listed, roughly 72% were seen once; the top ten hold 3.5% to 4.5%. Material for sequencing was PBMCs. Source of these receptors: a man aged 40-49 years in good health and CMV-seropositive. Each CDR3 is given with its conserved first and last residue. A D gene is named only where the DNA matches it firmly. The listing skips clone size in some rows; elsewhere it reads once, few, many or a size class.

v_call	clone_size	j_call	d_call	cdr3_nt	cdr3_aa
TRBV30	-	TRBJ1-1	-	TGTGCCTGGATCTTTGTCCCTGAAGCTTTCTTT	CAWIFVPEAFF
TRBV19	few	TRBJ2-4	TRBD1	TGTGCCAGTAGTCCTGGACAGGGAAGCATCACCATTCAGTACTTC	CASSPGQGSITIQYF
TRBV27	-	TRBJ2-7	TRBD1	TGTGCCAGCAGTCTTCAACCCAGAGACAGGGGAGTGGGGCTCGAGCAGTACTTC	CASSLQPRDRGVGLEQYF
TRBV6-1	-	TRBJ2-3	TRBD1	TGTGCCAGCAGTGTGGGACAGGGGGGAACAGATACGCAGTATTTT	CASSVGQGGTDTQYF
TRBV6-5	-	TRBJ1-1	TRBD1	TGTGCCAGCAGTTACACAGGGGGAGGGACTGAAGCTTTCTTT	CASSYTGGGTEAFF
TRBV12-5	-	TRBJ1-1	-	TGTGCTAGTGGTCTGGGGGAGGGGACTGAAGCTTTCTTT	CASGLGEGTEAFF
TRBV5-1	-	TRBJ1-2	TRBD1	TGCGCCAGCAGCGCGGAAGGACAGGGACGCTACACCTTC	CASSAEGQGRYTF
TRBV7-9	-	TRBJ1-5	-	TGTGCCAGCAGCAACCAGGGATTCAATCAGCCCCAGCATTTT	CASSNQGFNQPQHF
TRBV27	few	TRBJ2-6	-	TGTGCCAGCAGTTTGGGGACAATTGGGGCCAACGTCCTGACTTTC	CASSLGTIGANVLTF
TRBV7-2	-	TRBJ2-3	TRBD2	TGTGCCAGCAGCTTAGGGGGACTAGCGGGAGGGCCGGGAGATACGCAGTATTTT	CASSLGGLAGGPGDTQYF
TRBV15	-	TRBJ2-3	-	TGTGCCACCAGCAGACACTCTTCAGCGGATACGCAGTATTTT	CATSRHSSADTQYF
TRBV29-1	-	TRBJ2-7	-	TGCAGCGTTGAAGGCGACAGGACCTACGAGCAGTACTTC	CSVEGDRTYEQYF
TRBV5-6	-	TRBJ2-5	TRBD1	TGTGCCAGCAGCCGTACAGGGGGTTTCCAAGAGACCCAGTACTTC	CASSRTGGFQETQYF
TRBV2	-	TRBJ2-7	TRBD1	TGTGCCTTCCAGACAGGGTCCTACGAGCAGTACTTC	CAFQTGSYEQYF
TRBV18	-	TRBJ2-7	TRBD2	TGTGCCAGCTCAGGGACTAGCGGGGGCACCTACGAGCAGTACTTC	CASSGTSGGTYEQYF
TRBV7-8	-	TRBJ2-3	TRBD1	TGTGCCAGCAGCAACCGACAGGGGGTCACAGATACGCAGTATTTT	CASSNRQGVTDTQYF
TRBV6-4	-	TRBJ1-5	-	TGTGCCAGCAGTTTAGGGGCGAATCAGCCCCAGCATTTT	CASSLGANQPQHF
TRBV28	-	TRBJ2-7	TRBD2	TGTGCCAGCAGTTTCCACCCACTAGCGGGAGGAAACTACGAGCAGTACTTC	CASSFHPLAGGNYEQYF
TRBV11-2	-	TRBJ2-7	-	TGTGCCAGCAGCTTAGATGCGTACCCCTACGAGCAGTACTTC	CASSLDAYPYEQYF
TRBV28	-	TRBJ1-6	-	TGTGCCAGCAGCTACCACAGGAATAATTCACCCCTCCACTTT	CASSYHRNNSPLHF
TRBV4-2	-	TRBJ1-1	-	TGTGCCAGCAGCCAAGACCGCAGTCTGAACACTGAAGCTTTCTTT	CASSQDRSLNTEAFF
TRBV5-1	-	TRBJ1-1	-	TGCGCCAGCAGCTTGGCGGGAAATTCAGCTTTCTTT	CASSLAGNSAFF
TRBV5-1	-	TRBJ1-3	-	TGCGCCAGCAGCTTGGGGCGGGCCGGGGATTTT	CASSLGRAGDF
TRBV6-5	-	TRBJ2-1	-	TGTGCCAGCCTCCGGTCCCGATCCTACAATGAGCAGTTCTTC	CASLRSRSYNEQFF
TRBV6-1	-	TRBJ1-4	-	TGTGCCAGCAGTGAATTCAGGATCCCTAATGAAAAACTGTTTTTT	CASSEFRIPNEKLFF
TRBV11-2	-	TRBJ1-3	-	TGTGCCAGCAGCATTCTGACAGTCAGCTCTGGAAACACCATATATTTT	CASSILTVSSGNTIYF
TRBV9	once	TRBJ1-1	TRBD1	TGTGCCAGCAGCGTTAGGGGGACAGGGGAAACTGAAGCTTTCTTT	CASSVRGTGETEAFF
TRBV7-2	-	TRBJ1-1	-	TGTGCCAGCAGCCTCCGACTGGACGGGGCTGAAGCTTTCTTT	CASSLRLDGAEAFF
TRBV4-1	few	TRBJ2-2	TRBD1	TGCGCCAGCAGCTACGGGACAGGGCTTTCCGGGGAGCTGTTTTTT	CASSYGTGLSGELFF
TRBV5-6	-	TRBJ2-3	TRBD2	TGTGCCAGCAGCTTGAGGCTAGCGGGGCTCACAGATACGCAGTATTTT	CASSLRLAGLTDTQYF
TRBV6-1	-	TRBJ1-1	TRBD1	TGTGCCAGCAGTACTCAGGGGGCCGGAACTGAAGCTTTCTTT	CASSTQGAGTEAFF
TRBV25-1	-	TRBJ2-7	TRBD2	TGTGCCAGCGCCCCTAGCGGGAGCTACGAGCAGTACTTC	CASAPSGSYEQYF
TRBV6-5	-	TRBJ2-5	TRBD1	TGTGCCAGCAGCCAGGACAGGGGCCAAGAGACCCAGTACTTC	CASSQDRGQETQYF
TRBV6-6	-	TRBJ1-2	TRBD1	TGTGCCAGCAGTTCCCTGGGACAGCTTAACTATGGCTACACCTTC	CASSSLGQLNYGYTF
TRBV6-5	-	TRBJ2-4	TRBD1	TGTGCCAGCAGTTCGGGACAGGGGGGCAAAAACATTCAGTACTTC	CASSSGQGGKNIQYF
TRBV27	-	TRBJ2-5	TRBD1	TGTGCCAGCAGCCTGACAGGGGGGAGGGTGGGGACCCAGTACTTC	CASSLTGGRVGTQYF
TRBV5-6	once	TRBJ1-1	-	TGTGCCAGCAGCCCCCGCGCGGGGAGGAACACTGAAGCTTTCTTT	CASSPRAGRNTEAFF
TRBV29-1	-	TRBJ1-2	-	TGCAGCGTTGAACCCCAGGGCTATGGCTACACCTTC	CSVEPQGYGYTF
TRBV29-1	-	TRBJ2-1	-	TGCAGCGTTGCAGCAGGGTTTGGCTACAATGAGCAGTTCTTC	CSVAAGFGYNEQFF
TRBV27	few	TRBJ1-2	TRBD1	TGTGCCAGCAGTCCCCGGACAGGGGGACCGGCTCGCAACTATGGCTACACCTTC	CASSPRTGGPARNYGYTF
TRBV7-9	-	TRBJ1-1	-	TGTGCCAGCAGCTTAACGCAGGGGACCACTGAAGCTTTCTTT	CASSLTQGTTEAFF
TRBV5-6	-	TRBJ2-1	-	TGTGCCAGCGGTCTAAGGGGGTACAATGAGCAGTTCTTC	CASGLRGYNEQFF
TRBV27	-	TRBJ2-2	TRBD2	TGTGCCAGCAGTTCCCGGGTTAGCGGGAGGAACACCGGGGAGCTGTTTTTT	CASSSRVSGRNTGELFF
TRBV7-6	-	TRBJ1-1	TRBD1	TGTGCCAGCAGCTGGGGGACAGGAGAGAACACTGAAGCTTTCTTT	CASSWGTGENTEAFF
TRBV14	-	TRBJ1-1	-	TGTGCCAGCAGCCCCCAAAGCCTGAACACTGAAGCTTTCTTT	CASSPQSLNTEAFF
TRBV6-1	-	TRBJ2-7	TRBD1	TGTGCCAGCAGAACCTCCGGGACAGTCTACGAGCAGTACTTC	CASRTSGTVYEQYF
TRBV19	-	TRBJ2-2	TRBD2	TGTGCCAGTAGAGGGACTAGCGGGAGCGGGGTCACCGGGGAGCTGTTTTTT	CASRGTSGSGVTGELFF
TRBV5-4	few	TRBJ2-7	TRBD1	TGTGCCAGCAGCTACGACAGGGGGGACTCCTACGAGCAGTACTTC	CASSYDRGDSYEQYF
TRBV10-3	-	TRBJ2-1	-	TGTGCCATCAGTGATACCAGCGGGCATGAGCAGTTCTTC	CAISDTSGHEQFF
TRBV29-1	-	TRBJ1-4	-	TGCAGCGTTGAAGTGGGTGGGGGACACTTTTTT	CSVEVGGGHFF
TRBV27	-	TRBJ2-7	-	TGTGCCAGCACCCAACTGGGCAGGGGTGTCGACGAGCAGTACTTC	CASTQLGRGVDEQYF
TRBV6-1	once	TRBJ1-5	-	TGTGCCAGCAGGGCCGCGGGGGGGTCCAATCAGCCCCAGCATTTT	CASRAAGGSNQPQHF
TRBV19	once	TRBJ1-1	-	TGTGCCAGTAGTGTCGGAGGGACTGAAGCTTTCTTT	CASSVGGTEAFF
TRBV20-1	few	TRBJ2-1	-	TGCAGTGGAGAACTGCACAATGAGCAGTTCTTC	CSGELHNEQFF
TRBV4-1	-	TRBJ1-1	TRBD1	TGCGCCAGCAGCCAAGTAACTCTGGGACAGGGATACACTGAAGCTTTCTTT	CASSQVTLGQGYTEAFF
TRBV18	-	TRBJ1-1	-	TGTGCCAGCTCACTATCGAACACTGAAGCTTTCTTT	CASSLSNTEAFF
TRBV6-5	-	TRBJ1-1	TRBD1	TGTGCCAGCAGCTACGGGACAGGGAGTTTAGCAGCTTTCTTT	CASSYGTGSLAAFF
TRBV11-2	-	TRBJ1-5	-	TGTGCCAGCAGCTGGGGGGGCGTGGGTCAGCCCCAGCATTTT	CASSWGGVGQPQHF
TRBV30	few	TRBJ1-5	TRBD1	TGTGCCTGTTCGGACAGGGTGGGAAGCAATCAGCCCCAGCATTTT	CACSDRVGSNQPQHF